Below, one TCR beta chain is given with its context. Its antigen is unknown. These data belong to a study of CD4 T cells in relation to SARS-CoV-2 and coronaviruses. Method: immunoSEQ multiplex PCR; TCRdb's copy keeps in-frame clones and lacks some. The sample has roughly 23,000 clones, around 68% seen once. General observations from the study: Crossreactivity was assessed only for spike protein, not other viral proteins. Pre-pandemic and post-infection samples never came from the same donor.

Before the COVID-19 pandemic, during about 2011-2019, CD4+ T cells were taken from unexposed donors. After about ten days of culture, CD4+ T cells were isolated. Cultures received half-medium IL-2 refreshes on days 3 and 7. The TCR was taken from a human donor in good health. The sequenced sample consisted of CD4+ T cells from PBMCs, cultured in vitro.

The CDR3 DNA reads as TGCAGTGCTAAGGGGGAGCCACCCCTCCACTTT. This translates into CSAKGEPPLHF. V and J are TRBV20-1 and TRBJ1-6; D is possibly TRBD1 (6 bases). The V end lost 4 bases, the J end lost 11 bases, and 9 bases lay between the germline ends. CDR1 is DFQATT and CDR2 is SNEGSKA in the germline V gene (reference sequence). The CDR3 runs 11 residues.